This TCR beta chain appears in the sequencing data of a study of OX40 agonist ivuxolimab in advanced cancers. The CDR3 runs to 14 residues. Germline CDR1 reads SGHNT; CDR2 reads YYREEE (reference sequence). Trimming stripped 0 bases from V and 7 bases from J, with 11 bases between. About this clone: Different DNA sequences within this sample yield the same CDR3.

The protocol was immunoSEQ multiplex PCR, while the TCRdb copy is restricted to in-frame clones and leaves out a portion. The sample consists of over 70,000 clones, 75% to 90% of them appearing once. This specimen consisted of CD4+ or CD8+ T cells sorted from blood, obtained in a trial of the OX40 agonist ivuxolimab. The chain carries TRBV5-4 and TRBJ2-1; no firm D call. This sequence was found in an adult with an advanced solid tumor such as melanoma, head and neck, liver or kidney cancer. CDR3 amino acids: CASSLASLPNEQFF. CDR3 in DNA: TGTGCCAGCAGCTTGGCTTCACTACCGAATGAGCAGTTCTTC.